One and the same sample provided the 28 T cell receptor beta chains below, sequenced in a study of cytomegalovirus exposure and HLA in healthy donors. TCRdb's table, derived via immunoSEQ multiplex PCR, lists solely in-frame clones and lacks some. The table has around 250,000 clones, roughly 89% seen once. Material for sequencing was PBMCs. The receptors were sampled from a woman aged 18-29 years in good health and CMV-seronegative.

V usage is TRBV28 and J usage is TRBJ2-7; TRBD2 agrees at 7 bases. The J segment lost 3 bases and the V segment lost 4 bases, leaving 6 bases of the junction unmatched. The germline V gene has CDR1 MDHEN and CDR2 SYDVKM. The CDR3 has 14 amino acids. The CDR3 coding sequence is TGTGCCAGCAGTTGGGGAGGGGAGAGCTACGAGCAGTACTTC. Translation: CASSWGGESYEQYF.

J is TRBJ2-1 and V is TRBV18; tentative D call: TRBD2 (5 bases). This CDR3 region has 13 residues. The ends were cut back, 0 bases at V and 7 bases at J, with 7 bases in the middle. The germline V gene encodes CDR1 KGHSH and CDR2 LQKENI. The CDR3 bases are TGTGCCAGCTCACCACCGGGAGATAATGAGCAGTTCTTC. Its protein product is CASSPPGDNEQFF.

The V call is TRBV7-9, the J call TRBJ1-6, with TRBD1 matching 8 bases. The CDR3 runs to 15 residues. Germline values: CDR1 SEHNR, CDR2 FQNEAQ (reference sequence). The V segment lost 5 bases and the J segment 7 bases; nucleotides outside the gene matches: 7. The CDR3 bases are TGTGCCAGCAGCCAACCGGGACAGGTGAATTCACCCCTCCACTTT. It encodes CASSQPGQVNSPLHF.

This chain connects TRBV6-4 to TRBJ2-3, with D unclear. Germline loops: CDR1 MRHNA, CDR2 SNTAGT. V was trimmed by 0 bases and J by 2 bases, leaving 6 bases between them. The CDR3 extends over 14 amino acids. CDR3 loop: CASSDSSDTDTQYF. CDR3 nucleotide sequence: TGTGCCAGCAGTGACTCGAGTGACACAGATACGCAGTATTTT.

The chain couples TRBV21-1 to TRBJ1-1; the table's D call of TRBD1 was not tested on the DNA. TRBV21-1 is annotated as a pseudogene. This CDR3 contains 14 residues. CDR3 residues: CASSKAQGIPEAFF. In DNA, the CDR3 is TGTGCCAGCAGCAAAGCGCAGGGGATCCCTGAAGCTTTCTTT.

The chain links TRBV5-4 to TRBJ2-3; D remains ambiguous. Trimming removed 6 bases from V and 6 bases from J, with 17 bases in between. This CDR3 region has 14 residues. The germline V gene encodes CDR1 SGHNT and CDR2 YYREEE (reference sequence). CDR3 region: CASMMFLGRDTQYF. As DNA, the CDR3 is TGTGCCAGCATGATGTTCCTGGGCCGGGATACGCAGTATTTT.

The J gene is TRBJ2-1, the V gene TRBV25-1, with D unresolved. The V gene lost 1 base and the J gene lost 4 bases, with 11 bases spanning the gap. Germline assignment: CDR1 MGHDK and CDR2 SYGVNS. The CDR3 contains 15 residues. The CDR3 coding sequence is TGTGCCAGCAGTGAATCTGGCAGGATTTACAATGAGCAGTTCTTC. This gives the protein CASSESGRIYNEQFF.

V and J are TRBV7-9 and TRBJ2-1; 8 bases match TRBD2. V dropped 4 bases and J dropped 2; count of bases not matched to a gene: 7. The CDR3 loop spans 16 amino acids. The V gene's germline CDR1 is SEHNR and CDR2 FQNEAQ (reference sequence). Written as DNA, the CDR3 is TGTGCCAGCAGCTCAATTTCGGGGGGGCCCTACAATGAGCAGTTCTTC. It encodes CASSSISGGPYNEQFF.

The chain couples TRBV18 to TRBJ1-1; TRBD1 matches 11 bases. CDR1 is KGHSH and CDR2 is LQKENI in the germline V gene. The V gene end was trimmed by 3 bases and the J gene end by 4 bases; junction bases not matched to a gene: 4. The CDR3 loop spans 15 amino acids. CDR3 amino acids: CASSPTGTGGTEAFF. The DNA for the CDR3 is TGTGCCAGCTCACCGACGGGGACAGGGGGCACTGAAGCTTTCTTT.

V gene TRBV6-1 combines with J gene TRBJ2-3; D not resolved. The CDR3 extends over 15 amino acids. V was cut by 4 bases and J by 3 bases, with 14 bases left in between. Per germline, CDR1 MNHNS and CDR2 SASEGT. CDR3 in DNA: TGTGCCAGCAGTGGAGAAGTAAGGAGTACAGATACGCAGTATTTT. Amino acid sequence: CASSGEVRSTDTQYF.

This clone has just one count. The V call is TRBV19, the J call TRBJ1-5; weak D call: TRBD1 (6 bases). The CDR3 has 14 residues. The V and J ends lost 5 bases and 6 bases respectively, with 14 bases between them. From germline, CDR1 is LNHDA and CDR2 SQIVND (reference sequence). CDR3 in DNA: TGTGCCAGTAGTCTAACAGGGTCAAGTCAGCCCCAGCATTTT. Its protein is CASSLTGSSQPQHF.

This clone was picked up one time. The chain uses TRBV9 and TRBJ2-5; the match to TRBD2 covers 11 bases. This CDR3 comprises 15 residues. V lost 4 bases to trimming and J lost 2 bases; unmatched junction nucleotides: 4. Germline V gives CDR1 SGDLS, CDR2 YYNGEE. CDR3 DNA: TGTGCCAGCAGCTATAGCGGGGGGGAACAAGAGACCCAGTACTTC. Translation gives CASSYSGGEQETQYF.

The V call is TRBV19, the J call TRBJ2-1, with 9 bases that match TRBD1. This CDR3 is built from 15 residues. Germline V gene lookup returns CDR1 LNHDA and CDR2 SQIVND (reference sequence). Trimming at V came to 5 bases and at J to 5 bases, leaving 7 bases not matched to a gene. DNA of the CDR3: TGTGCCAGTAGTCACCCGGGACAGGGAGACAATGAGCAGTTCTTC. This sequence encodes CASSHPGQGDNEQFF.

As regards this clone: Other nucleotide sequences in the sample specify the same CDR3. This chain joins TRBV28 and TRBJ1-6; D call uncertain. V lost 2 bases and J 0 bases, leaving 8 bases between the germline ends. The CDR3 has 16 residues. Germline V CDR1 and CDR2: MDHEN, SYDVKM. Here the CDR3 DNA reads TGTGCCAGCAGTTTAACTGGGAGCTCCTATAATTCACCCCTCCACTTT. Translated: CASSLTGSSYNSPLHF.

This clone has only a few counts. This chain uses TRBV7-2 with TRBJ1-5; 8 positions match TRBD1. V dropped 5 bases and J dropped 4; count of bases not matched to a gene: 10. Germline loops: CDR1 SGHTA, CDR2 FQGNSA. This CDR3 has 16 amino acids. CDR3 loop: CASSPRTGQGNQPQHF. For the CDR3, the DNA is TGTGCCAGCAGCCCGAGGACAGGGCAAGGTAATCAGCCCCAGCATTTT.

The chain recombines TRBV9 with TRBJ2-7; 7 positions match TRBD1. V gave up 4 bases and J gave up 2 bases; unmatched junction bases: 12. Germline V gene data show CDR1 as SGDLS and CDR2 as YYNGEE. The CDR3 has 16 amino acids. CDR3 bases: TGTGCCAGCAGCCTCCATGAAGGGCAGGGGGCCTACGAGCAGTACTTC. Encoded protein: CASSLHEGQGAYEQYF.

For the CDR3, the DNA is TGCGCCAGCAGCCAAGAGAGGCTAGCCTACAATGAGCAGTTCTTC. It specifies CASSQERLAYNEQFF. This chain connects TRBV4-1 to TRBJ2-1; no definite D call. Trimming removed 0 bases from V and 2 bases from J, with 8 bases in between. Germline CDR1 MGHRA, CDR2 YSYEKL. CDR3 size: 15 residues.

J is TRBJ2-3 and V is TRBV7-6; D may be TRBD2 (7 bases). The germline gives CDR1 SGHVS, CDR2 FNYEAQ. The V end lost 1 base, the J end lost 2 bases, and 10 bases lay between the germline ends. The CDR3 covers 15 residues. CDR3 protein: CASSLVGGPTDTQYF. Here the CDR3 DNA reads TGTGCCAGCAGCTTAGTGGGGGGGCCCACAGATACGCAGTATTTT.

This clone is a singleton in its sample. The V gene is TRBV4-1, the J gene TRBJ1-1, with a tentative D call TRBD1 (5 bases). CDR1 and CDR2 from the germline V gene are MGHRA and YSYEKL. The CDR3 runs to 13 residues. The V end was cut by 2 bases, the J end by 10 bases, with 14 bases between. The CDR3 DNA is TGCGCCAGCAGCCAACACGAGCCGGGGGGAGCTTTCTTT. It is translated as CASSQHEPGGAFF.

The CDR3 loop reads CASIGGAYEQYF. In DNA, the CDR3 is TGTGCCAGCATCGGAGGGGCCTACGAGCAGTACTTC. V and J are TRBV5-5 and TRBJ2-7, with D maybe TRBD2 (6 bases). The CDR3 spans 12 residues. Trimming shortened V by 6 bases and J by 2 bases, and 9 bases separated the two germline ends. Per germline, CDR1 SGHKS and CDR2 YYEKEE (reference sequence).

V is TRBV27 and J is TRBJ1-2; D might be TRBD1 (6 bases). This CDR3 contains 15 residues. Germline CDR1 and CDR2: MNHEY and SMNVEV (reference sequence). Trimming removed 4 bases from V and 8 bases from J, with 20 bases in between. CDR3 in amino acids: CASSSPLIPGEGYTF. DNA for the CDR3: TGTGCCAGCAGTTCACCACTCATTCCAGGGGAGGGCTACACCTTC.

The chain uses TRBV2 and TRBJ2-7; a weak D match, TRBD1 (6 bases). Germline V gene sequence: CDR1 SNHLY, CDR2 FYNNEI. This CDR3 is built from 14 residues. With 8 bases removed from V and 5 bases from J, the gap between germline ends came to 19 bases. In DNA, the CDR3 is TGTGCCAGCCGGCTCGACAGGACTGCCAACGAGCAGTACTTC. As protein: CASRLDRTANEQYF.

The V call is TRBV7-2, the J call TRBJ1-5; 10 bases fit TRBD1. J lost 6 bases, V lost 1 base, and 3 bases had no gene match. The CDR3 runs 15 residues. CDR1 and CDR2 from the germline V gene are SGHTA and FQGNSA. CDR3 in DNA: TGTGCCAGCAGCTTAGTGACAGGGGGCAGTCAGCCCCAGCATTTT. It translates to CASSLVTGGSQPQHF.

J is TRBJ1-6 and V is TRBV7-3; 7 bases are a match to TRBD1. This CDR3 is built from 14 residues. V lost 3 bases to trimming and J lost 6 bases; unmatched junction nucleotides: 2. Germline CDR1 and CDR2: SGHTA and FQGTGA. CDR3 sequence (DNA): TGTGCCAGCAGCTTGGGGACAGTTAATTCACCCCTCCACTTT. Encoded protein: CASSLGTVNSPLHF.

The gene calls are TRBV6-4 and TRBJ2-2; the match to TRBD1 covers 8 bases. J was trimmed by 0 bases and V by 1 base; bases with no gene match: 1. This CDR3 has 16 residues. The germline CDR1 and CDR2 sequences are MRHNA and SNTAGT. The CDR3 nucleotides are TGTGCCAGCAGTGACTTGACAGGGGCGAACACCGGGGAGCTGTTTTTT. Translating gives CASSDLTGANTGELFF.

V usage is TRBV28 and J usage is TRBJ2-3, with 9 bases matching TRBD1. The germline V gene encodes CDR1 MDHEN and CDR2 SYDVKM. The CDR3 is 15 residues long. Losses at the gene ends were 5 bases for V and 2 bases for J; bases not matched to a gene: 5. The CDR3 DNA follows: TGTGCCAGCAGTCCCGGGACAGGGTACACAGATACGCAGTATTTT. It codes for CASSPGTGYTDTQYF.

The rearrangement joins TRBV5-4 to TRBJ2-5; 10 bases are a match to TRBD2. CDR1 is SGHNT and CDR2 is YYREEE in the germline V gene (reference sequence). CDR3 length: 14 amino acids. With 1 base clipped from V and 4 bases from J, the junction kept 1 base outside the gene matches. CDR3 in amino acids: CASSLTSGIETQYF. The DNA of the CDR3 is TGTGCCAGCAGCTTGACTAGCGGGATAGAGACCCAGTACTTC. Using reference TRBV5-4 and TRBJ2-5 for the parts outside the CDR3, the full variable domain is ETGVTQSPTHLIKTRGQQVTLRCSSQSGHNTVSWYQQALGQGPQFIFQYYREEENGRGNFPPRFSGLQFPNYSSELNVNALELDDSALYLCASSLTSGIETQYFGPGTRLLVL.

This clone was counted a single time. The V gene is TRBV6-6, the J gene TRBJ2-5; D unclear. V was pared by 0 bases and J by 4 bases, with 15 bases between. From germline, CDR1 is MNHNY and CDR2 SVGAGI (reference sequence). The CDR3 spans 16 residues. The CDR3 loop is CASSYSSRVIRETQYF. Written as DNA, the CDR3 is TGTGCCAGCAGTTACTCTTCCCGGGTTATTCGAGAGACCCAGTACTTC.